This TCR beta chain is from a study of human T cells and chemical hapten exposure. Time point meaning: patch test 2, 6 weeks after DPC sensitization. Treatment meaning: therapeutic diphenylcyclopropenone sensitization with weekly scalp DPC. For the library, individual cDNA molecules each received unique molecular identifiers. Each CDR3 protein is one row after TCRdb ran MiXCR on the RACE reads. The sample shows around 80,000 distinct CDR3 sequences, about 6.6% of them seen only once. Per germline, CDR1 MNHEY and CDR2 SVGAGI. The length of the CDR3 is 15 residues. This clonotype was seen repeatedly, ten times or more. One junction end disagrees with the germline gene, perhaps due to a read error.

The sample consisted of whole blood, taken in connection with sensitization to the hapten diphenylcyclopropenone (DPC). The sequence derives from a woman younger than 45 with alopecia areata. Some clones in this sample may be carry-over from other donors' samples. The chain couples TRBV6-5 to TRBJ2-7; D call uncertain. The CDR3 nucleotides read TGTGCCAGCAGTTACTCTACGGGCCTTCAGTACGGGCAGTACTTC. Translated: CASSYSTGLQYGQYF.